This TCR beta chain was retrieved from a study of molecular identifiers for immune sequencing clone quantification. Study at large: Five aliquots were made in replicates from the RNA of around 18,000 or 91,000 naive CD8 cells, and four were sequenced.

CDR3 length: 18 residues. Germline values: CDR1 MGHRA, CDR2 YSYEKL. Trimming removed 0 bases from V and 0 bases from J, with 12 bases in between. TCRdb reprocessed the PCR reads with MiXCR, giving one entry per CDR3 protein. Of over 300,000 distinct CDR3 sequences detected, 24% appear once; the ten largest clones hold 0.65% to 0.75%. General study findings and limits: Detectable among 800,000 to 1,000,000 naive cells, according to reports, was Jurkat TCR RNA spiked in from one cell. Clones above 20 RNA copies held over 98% of effector molecules, under 1% in naive cells.

The table lists this clonotype with many counts. Its antigen remains unidentified. Libraries used roughly 18,000 to 1,000,000 sorted naive CD8 T cells and 10%, 30% or 50% RNA input. This sequence was found in a human donor in good health. Some libraries in this study had Jurkat cell RNA spiked in. This rearrangement joins TRBV4-1 to TRBJ1-6; no clear D. Input material: naive CD8+ T cells from blood, with Jurkat cell RNA spiked in. Indicated subset: FACS-sorted CD8+CD4-CCR7+CD45RA+ naive T cells. CDR3 region: CASSQDITLSSYNSPLHF. Here the CDR3 DNA reads TGCGCCAGCAGCCAAGATATAACACTTTCCTCCTATAATTCACCCCTCCACTTT.